The 27 T cell receptor beta chains presented below share a single source sample, sequenced in a study of blood T cell repertoires in COVID-19. Only in-frame clones appear in the TCRdb table, and some are missing; sequencing was by immunoSEQ multiplex PCR. The repertoire has some 280,000 clones, about nine tenths of them found once; the top ten carry roughly 0.92%. Sequenced material: peripheral blood. The receptor set was obtained from a woman in her thirties or forties who had recovered from COVID-19.

V and J are TRBV24-1 and TRBJ2-1; 12 bases match TRBD2. J lost 1 base, V lost 4 bases, and 7 bases had no gene match. This CDR3 contains 18 residues. CDR1 and CDR2 from the germline V gene are KGHDR and SFDVKD. This CDR3 reads CATSDPQTSGGSYNEQFF. The CDR3 nucleotides are TGTGCCACCAGTGACCCCCAGACTAGCGGGGGATCCTACAATGAGCAGTTCTTC.

CDR3 loop: CASSLAGFDTEAFF. CDR3 DNA sequence: TGTGCCAGCAGCTTGGCAGGGTTCGACACTGAAGCTTTCTTT. J is TRBJ1-1 and V is TRBV5-5; tentatively, D is TRBD1 (5 bases). V shed 0 bases and J shed 3 bases, with 9 bases lying between them. The CDR3 is 14 residues long. Germline V gene lookup returns CDR1 SGHKS and CDR2 YYEKEE (reference sequence).

This chain connects TRBV28 to TRBJ1-1; possible D gene TRBD1, 5 bases. The length of the CDR3 is 12 residues. Germline assignment: CDR1 MDHEN and CDR2 SYDVKM. Trimming removed 1 base at V and 7 bases at J, with 7 bases between. For the CDR3, the DNA is TGTGCCAGCAGTTTATACAGGCTTGAAGCTTTCTTT. This sequence encodes CASSLYRLEAFF. The variable domain in full, with the rest retrieved from reference TRBV28 and TRBJ1-1, is DVKVTQSSRYLVKRTGEKVFLECVQDMDHENMFWYRQDPGLGLRLIYFSYDVKMKEKGDIPEGYSVSREKKERFSLILESASTNQTSMYLCASSLYRLEAFFGQGTRLTVV.

This clone occurred a few times. V gene TRBV3-1 (or the pseudogene TRBV3-2) combines with J gene TRBJ1-2, with D tentatively TRBD1 (5 bases). The CDR3 extends over 14 amino acids. CDR1 and CDR2 (germline): LGHDT, YNNKEL (reference sequence). The V end was cut by 0 bases, the J end by 4 bases, with 9 bases between. The CDR3 DNA follows: TGTGCCAGCAGCCAAGATCAGGGTGGCTATGGCTACACCTTC. As protein: CASSQDQGGYGYTF.

The chain links TRBV23-1 to TRBJ2-1, with TRBD2 matching 13 bases. TRBV23-1 is designated an ORF whose function remains uncertain. The CDR3 is 18 amino acids. J was trimmed by 6 bases and V by 2 bases; bases with no gene match: 10. CDR3: CASSQVGLAGVHGNEQFF. The DNA for the CDR3 is TGCGCCAGCAGTCAAGTCGGACTAGCGGGGGTGCATGGCAATGAGCAGTTCTTC.

The gene calls are TRBV30 and TRBJ2-4, with 7 bases fitting TRBD2. The junction had 10 bases not matched to a gene; V was cut back by 3 bases and J by 2 bases. From germline, CDR1 is GTSNPN and CDR2 SVGIG (reference sequence). The CDR3 is made up of 16 amino acids. DNA for the CDR3: TGTGCCTGGAGACCCGGTGGGGGGGAACCCAAAAACATTCAGTACTTC. Its translation: CAWRPGGGEPKNIQYF. Combining the CDR3 with reference TRBV30 and TRBJ2-4 gives the whole variable domain SQTIHQWPATLVQPVGSPLSLECTVEGTSNPNLYWYRQAAGRGLQLLFYSVGIGQISSEVPQNLSASRPQDRQFILSSKKLLLSDSGFYLCAWRPGGGEPKNIQYFGAGTRLSVL.

This chain joins TRBV3-1 (or the pseudogene TRBV3-2) and TRBJ2-1, with 9 positions matching TRBD2. The germline CDR1 and CDR2 sequences are LGHDT and YNNKEL (reference sequence). Germline trimming cut 5 bases from V and 8 bases from J; bases unmatched to any gene: 10. This CDR3 comprises 15 residues. CDR3 bases: TGTGCCAGCAGCTTCCCCGGGACTAGCAGGCATGAGCAGTTCTTC. This encodes CASSFPGTSRHEQFF.

The CDR3 DNA is TGTGCCAGCAGCTTGTCCGAAAACATTCAGTACTTC. As protein: CASSLSENIQYF. J is TRBJ2-4 and V is TRBV11-2; D gene ambiguous. V was cut by 3 bases and J by 5 bases, with 5 bases left in between. Germline assignment: CDR1 SGHAT and CDR2 FQNNGV. This CDR3 spans 12 amino acids.

The chain has TRBV5-4 and TRBJ1-1, with D possibly being TRBD1 (6 bases). This CDR3 contains 14 residues. The V gene lost 0 bases and the J gene lost 5 bases, with 11 bases spanning the gap. The germline CDR1 and CDR2 sequences are SGHNT and YYREEE (reference sequence). The CDR3 region has the DNA TGTGCCAGCAGCTTGGCAGGGGAGAAGACTGAAGCTTTCTTT. It encodes CASSLAGEKTEAFF.

The rearrangement joins TRBV15 to TRBJ2-3; TRBD2 aligns across 11 bases. Germline V gene data show CDR1 as LNHNV and CDR2 as YYDKDF (reference sequence). Trimming cost V 3 bases and J 2 bases; bases outside gene matches: 4. CDR3 length: 16 amino acids. The CDR3 DNA is TGTGCCACCAGCAGGCGGACTAGCGGGTTCACAGATACGCAGTATTTT. It translates to CATSRRTSGFTDTQYF.

V usage is TRBV19 and J usage is TRBJ1-1; 7 bases line up with TRBD1. CDR1 and CDR2 from the germline V gene are LNHDA and SQIVND (reference sequence). The CDR3 spans 15 residues. V lost 5 bases to trimming and J lost 1 base; unmatched junction nucleotides: 7. The CDR3 DNA sequence: TGTGCCAGTAGTGCAGGACAGGCAGCGAACACTGAAGCTTTCTTT. It translates to CASSAGQAANTEAFF. Based on the CDR3 plus reference TRBV19 and TRBJ1-1, the full variable domain is DGGITQSPKYLFRKEGQNVTLSCEQNLNHDAMYWYRQDPGQGLRLIYYSQIVNDFQKGDIAEGYSVSREKKESFPLTVTSAQKNPTAFYLCASSAGQAANTEAFFGQGTRLTVV.

This sequence joins TRBV11-3 and TRBJ2-1, with D unclear. The V and J ends lost 2 bases and 0 bases respectively, with 8 bases between them. The CDR3 has 15 residues. The germline V gene has CDR1 SGHNT and CDR2 YENEEA. CDR3 amino acids: CASSLFESSYNEQFF. The CDR3 DNA follows: TGTGCCAGCAGCTTATTTGAGAGCTCCTACAATGAGCAGTTCTTC.

The V gene is TRBV5-1, the J gene TRBJ2-5; tentative D call: TRBD2 (6 bases). This CDR3 contains 13 residues. Trimming removed 1 base from V and 5 bases from J, with 9 bases in between. Germline V lookup: CDR1 SGHRS, CDR2 YFSETQ. The CDR3 sequence: CASSLTGDETQYF. The DNA for the CDR3 is TGCGCCAGCAGCTTGACGGGGGACGAGACCCAGTACTTC.

Only one count was recorded for this clone. The chain carries TRBV18 and TRBJ2-5, with TRBD1 identical over 7 bases. Germline-derived CDR1 and CDR2 are KGHSH and LQKENI. This CDR3 has 15 residues. With 0 bases clipped from V and 9 bases from J, the junction kept 10 bases outside the gene matches. CDR3 amino acids: CASSPPGQGESAQYF. CDR3 sequence (DNA): TGTGCCAGCTCACCACCCGGGCAGGGGGAGTCGGCCCAGTACTTC.

V gene TRBV10-3 combines with J gene TRBJ2-5, with D possibly being TRBD2 (5 bases). This CDR3 has 13 amino acids. V lost 6 bases and J lost 1, with 9 bases in between. In germline, CDR1 is ENHRY, CDR2 SYGVKD. The CDR3 nucleotides are TGTGCCATCAGACCGGGAACCCAAGAGACCCAGTACTTC. It encodes CAIRPGTQETQYF.

CDR3 nucleotides: TGTGCCAGCAAGGGGCTACAGAACACCGGGGAGCTGTTTTTT. Its protein is CASKGLQNTGELFF. V gene TRBV7-2 combines with J gene TRBJ2-2; a weak D match, TRBD1 (5 bases). V was clipped by 7 bases and J by 1 base, with 10 bases between them. Germline V gives CDR1 SGHTA, CDR2 FQGNSA. The CDR3 runs to 14 residues.

J is TRBJ2-7 and V is TRBV27, with 8 bases that match TRBD2. The CDR3 spans 14 residues. Germline CDR1 and CDR2: MNHEY and SMNVEV (reference sequence). Trimming took 4 bases from V and 2 from J; bases not matched to a gene: 4. CDR3 nucleotide sequence: TGTGCCAGCAGTTCCAGCGGGAGAACCTACGAGCAGTACTTC. Amino acid sequence: CASSSSGRTYEQYF.

The genes are TRBV3-1 (or the pseudogene TRBV3-2) and TRBJ2-2, with D perhaps matching TRBD2 (5 bases). The CDR3 extends over 19 amino acids. The V and J ends lost 4 bases and 3 bases respectively, with 24 bases between them. The V gene's germline CDR1 is LGHDT and CDR2 YNNKEL (reference sequence). CDR3 bases: TGTGCCAGCAGCCGTCCAGTGGACGGCAAACTAGAACACACCGGGGAGCTGTTTTTT. This sequence encodes CASSRPVDGKLEHTGELFF.

This chain joins TRBV30 and TRBJ2-3; TRBD1 agrees at 8 bases. The V gene's germline CDR1 is GTSNPN and CDR2 SVGIG (reference sequence). This CDR3 is built from 14 residues. V lost 0 bases to trimming and J lost 9 bases; unmatched junction nucleotides: 8. The CDR3 DNA sequence: TGTGCCTGGAGTGTACCTGGGGGGACAGGAACGCAGTATTTT. Translated: CAWSVPGGTGTQYF.

The V call is TRBV29-1, the J call TRBJ2-5; 9 bases are a match to TRBD2. The CDR3 spans 14 residues. The V and J ends lost 4 bases and 4 bases, in that order; junction bases with no gene match: 7. Germline V lookup: CDR1 SQVTM, CDR2 ANQGSEA. CDR3 in amino acids: CSVGDSGRRETQYF. The CDR3 bases are TGCAGCGTTGGGGACAGCGGGAGGCGAGAGACCCAGTACTTC.

The chain recombines TRBV3-1 (or the pseudogene TRBV3-2) with TRBJ2-1, with D perhaps matching TRBD2 (6 bases). In germline, CDR1 is LGHDT, CDR2 YNNKEL (reference sequence). This CDR3 contains 18 residues. Deletions cut 1 base from V and 4 bases from J, with 20 bases between. The CDR3 loop is CASSQARDSPTNYNEQFF. CDR3 DNA: TGTGCCAGCAGCCAAGCCCGGGACTCTCCTACGAATTACAATGAGCAGTTCTTC.

Regarding this clone: A much larger clone lies a single base off, so this may be a read error. Other nucleotide sequences in the sample specify the same CDR3. The CDR3, as DNA: TGCGCCAGCAGCTTGGCAGCAGATACGCAGTATTTT. This translates into CASSLAADTQYF. The chain recombines TRBV5-1 with TRBJ2-3; no clear D gene. The CDR3 has 12 residues. Trimming stripped 0 bases from V and 4 bases from J, with 3 bases between. CDR1 SGHRS and CDR2 YFSETQ come from the germline V gene. The full variable domain, with the rest looked up from reference TRBV5-1 and TRBJ2-3, is KAGVTQTPRYLIKTRGQQVTLSCSPISGHRSVSWYQQTPGQGLQFLFEYFSETQRNKGNFPGRFSGRQFSNSRSEMNVSTLELGDSALYLCASSLAADTQYFGPGTRLTVL.

The V gene is TRBV3-1 (or the pseudogene TRBV3-2), the J gene TRBJ2-7; D gene uncertain. The ends were cut back, 1 base at V and 0 bases at J, with 10 bases in the middle. Germline V gives CDR1 LGHDT, CDR2 YNNKEL (reference sequence). CDR3 size: 15 residues. The CDR3 reads CASSQVGDPSYEQYF. DNA for the CDR3: TGTGCCAGCAGCCAAGTTGGAGATCCCTCCTACGAGCAGTACTTC.

The CDR3 DNA sequence: TGTGCCAGCAGCGCTCCCAGGGACAGGGCGAACACAGATACGCAGTATTTT. This codes for CASSAPRDRANTDTQYF. The chain couples TRBV9 to TRBJ2-3, with TRBD1 identical over 9 bases. The V gene's germline CDR1 is SGDLS and CDR2 YYNGEE. J lost 2 bases, V lost 3 bases, and 10 bases had no gene match. The CDR3 extends over 17 amino acids.

This chain connects TRBV27 to TRBJ2-3; D is perhaps TRBD1 (5 bases). Trimming left V 5 bases short and J 0 bases short, with 12 bases between. This CDR3 has 15 amino acids. Germline lookup yields CDR1 MNHEY and CDR2 SMNVEV (reference sequence). This CDR3 reads CASSPLTASTDTQYF. CDR3 DNA: TGTGCCAGCAGTCCCCTGACAGCTAGCACAGATACGCAGTATTTT.

V usage is TRBV9 and J usage is TRBJ2-3; 8 bases map to TRBD2. Germline CDR1 and CDR2: SGDLS and YYNGEE. J lost 6 bases, V lost 4 bases, and 7 bases had no gene match. CDR3 length: 14 residues. The CDR3 loop is CASSLTSAIDTQYF. DNA of the CDR3: TGTGCCAGCAGCTTGACTAGCGCGATCGATACGCAGTATTTT. The full variable domain, rest sourced from reference TRBV9 and TRBJ2-3, is DSGVTQTPKHLITATGQRVTLRCSPRSGDLSVYWYQQSLDQGLQFLIQYYNGEERAKGNILERFSAQQFPDLHSELNLSSLELGDSALYFCASSLTSAIDTQYFGPGTRLTVL.

The chain combines TRBV7-2 with TRBJ1-2, with D possibly TRBD1 on 5 matching bases. Germline assignment: CDR1 SGHTA and CDR2 FQGNSA. V gave up 5 bases and J gave up 4 bases, with 17 bases separating them. This CDR3 has 15 amino acids. CDR3 in DNA: TGTGCCAGCAGCCCTGGGGGGAGTCTGCGCTATGGCTACACCTTC. Translating gives CASSPGGSLRYGYTF.